The clone carrying this T cell receptor (beta chain) came up a few times. Its antigen remains unknown. The authors reverse transcribed all of the isolated RNA, so sequencing captured expressed TCRB transcripts. Here immunoSEQ multiplex PCR was the method, and the copy in TCRdb shows in-frame clones only, minus some. The table lists around 450,000 clones, approximately 10% of them singletons, with roughly 0.046% in the top ten. This entry comes from a study of beta chain features in type 1 diabetes. Study findings and constraints: Healthy donors had naive, central memory and Treg TCRB repertoires that appeared less similar than those seen among patients. PCR could preferentially amplify shorter templates, alike in patients and controls.

Input material: naive CD4+ T cells from blood. This TCR was recovered from a woman aged 18-29 years in good health.

The DNA of the CDR3 is TGCAGCGCCGAACCCACCCGAGAGACCCAGTACTTC. Its translation: CSAEPTRETQYF. The chain employs TRBV29-1 and TRBJ2-5; D gene ambiguous. With 7 bases removed from V and 4 bases from J, the gap between germline ends came to 13 bases. Germline assignment: CDR1 SQVTM and CDR2 ANQGSEA. The CDR3 contains 12 residues.